The rows below give T cell receptor beta chains drawn from one sample of a study of human T cells and chemical hapten exposure. One entry per CDR3 protein, called by TCRdb with MiXCR from the RACE reads. The profile shows 150,000 to 200,000 distinct CDR3 sequences, around a quarter of them singletons. This specimen was whole blood, taken in connection with sensitization to the hapten diphenylcyclopropenone (DPC). All receptors derive from a woman aged 18-35 years with alopecia areata. Some clones in this sample may be carry-over from other donors' samples. The CDR3 runs from the conserved cysteine through the conserved F or W. Clone size is stated in some rows and not others, as once, few, many or a class when expanded.

v_call: TRBV2
cdr3_length: 11
j_call: TRBJ2-1
clone_size: NA
cdr3_aa: CAVGLANEQFF

v_call: TRBV29-1
cdr3_length: 11
j_call: TRBJ2-3
clone_size: few
cdr3_aa: CSVVTEDTQYF

v_call: TRBV12-3/TRBV12-4
cdr3_length: 11
j_call: TRBJ1-1
clone_size: NA
cdr3_aa: CASSSPAEAFF

v_call: TRBV14
cdr3_length: 16
j_call: TRBJ2-5
clone_size: many
cdr3_aa: CASSQVVRNSKETQYF

v_call: TRBV12-3/TRBV12-4
cdr3_length: 15
j_call: TRBJ1-5
clone_size: NA
cdr3_aa: CASSIRGQGNQPQHF

v_call: TRBV12-3/TRBV12-4
cdr3_length: 17
j_call: TRBJ2-5
clone_size: NA
cdr3_aa: CASSFVTSGSGAETQYF

v_call: TRBV19
cdr3_length: 14
j_call: TRBJ1-4
clone_size: few
cdr3_aa: CASSIGTELEKLFF

v_call: TRBV29-1
cdr3_length: 14
j_call: TRBJ2-3
clone_size: NA
cdr3_aa: CSVAGVPSTDTQYF

v_call: TRBV5-1
cdr3_length: 14
j_call: TRBJ1-2
clone_size: NA
cdr3_aa: CASSFGGERYGYTF

v_call: TRBV4-3
cdr3_length: 14
j_call: TRBJ2-2
clone_size: few
cdr3_aa: CASRKGANTGELFF

v_call: TRBV7-2
cdr3_length: 12
j_call: TRBJ1-1
clone_size: once
cdr3_aa: CASSLTAREAFF

v_call: TRBV7-9
cdr3_length: 15
j_call: TRBJ2-7
clone_size: few
cdr3_aa: CASSSRAPLEDEHYF

v_call: TRBV7-3
cdr3_length: 15
j_call: TRBJ2-7
clone_size: NA
cdr3_aa: CASSLSAGARYEQYF

v_call: TRBV7-2
cdr3_length: 16
j_call: TRBJ2-2
clone_size: NA
cdr3_aa: CASSREGLVNTGELFF

v_call: TRBV4-1
cdr3_length: 12
j_call: TRBJ2-7
clone_size: few
cdr3_aa: CASMGQGREQYF

v_call: TRBV5-1
cdr3_length: 13
j_call: TRBJ1-4
clone_size: few
cdr3_aa: CASTAGYNEKLFF

v_call: TRBV4-1
cdr3_length: 14
j_call: TRBJ1-2
clone_size: NA
cdr3_aa: CASSLSTGGRGYTF

v_call: TRBV5-1
cdr3_length: 15
j_call: TRBJ2-3
clone_size: few
cdr3_aa: CASSSDGRFTDTQYF

v_call: TRBV10-2
cdr3_length: 15
j_call: TRBJ2-3
clone_size: NA
cdr3_aa: CASSGGGGSTDTQYF

v_call: TRBV6-1
cdr3_length: 12
j_call: TRBJ1-5
clone_size: once
cdr3_aa: CASSEWGGPQHF

v_call: TRBV6-2/TRBV6-3
cdr3_length: 14
j_call: TRBJ2-7
clone_size: NA
cdr3_aa: CASRLSGGTYEQYF

v_call: TRBV6-1
cdr3_length: 13
j_call: TRBJ2-7
clone_size: NA
cdr3_aa: CASLAGISYEQYF